Below, one T cell receptor beta chain is given with its context. This sample is part of a study of blood T cell repertoires in COVID-19. Looking at the study overall: COVID-19 samples from acute and convalescent phases originated in the United States, Italy and Spain. T cells, B-cell-depleted T cells, or PBMCs supplied cDNA or gDNA.

Per the authors' pipeline: The authors estimated nucleated cell counts from reference gene primer amplification. Assay used: immunoSEQ multiplex PCR; TCRdb lists only in-frame clones, some missing. That table gives V, J and clone size, and the DNA gave D and trimming. The top ten hold about 4.2% of the sample, which has about 290,000 clones, about 89% seen once. The CDR3 consists of 17 residues. Per the germline V gene, CDR1 is MGHRA and CDR2 is YSYEKL. V dropped 3 bases and J dropped 2; count of bases not matched to a gene: 10. This receptor was obtained from a man aged 40-55 years with acute or convalescent COVID-19. The chain is built from TRBV4-1 and TRBJ1-2; the match to TRBD1 covers 9 bases. The specimen was peripheral blood. The CDR3 region has the DNA TGCGCCAGCAGCCAGGTCGGGACAGGGCTAGTCAACTATGGCTACACCTTC. Amino acids: CASSQVGTGLVNYGYTF.